This record looks at one T cell receptor (beta chain) sequence and its context. Its target is not known. Germline assignment: CDR1 SGHTA and CDR2 FQGNSA. The length of the CDR3 is 13 residues. Trimming removed 3 bases at V and 1 base at J, with 6 bases between. This specimen belongs to a study of CD8+ T cells in alopecia areata. Study in general: Among treated patients, oral tofacitinib was administered at 5 to 10 mg twice daily. Regarding the study as a whole: Sequence data from scalp samples additionally include resident alphabeta T cells of normal skin. Possibly because of HLA-related factors, TCR sharing was less clear across patients than in mice. Relative to normal scalp, lesional scalp, especially alopecia totalis/universalis, showed higher clonality.

cDNA reverse transcribed from extracted RNA served as the sequencing template. The table came from immunoSEQ multiplex PCR; TCRdb's copy has only in-frame clones and leaves some out. The sample holds some 220,000 clones, about three fifths seen once. Regarding treatment: oral pan-JAK inhibitor, 5-10 mg twice daily. The sequencing used CD4+ T cells sorted from blood, collected at week 4, from a patient treated with tofacitinib. This receptor was identified in a human donor with alopecia areata. The V call is TRBV7-2, the J call TRBJ1-1; D call uncertain. The CDR3 DNA reads TGTGCCAGCAGCTTTGCAGGGAACACTGAAGCTTTCTTT. It yields the protein CASSFAGNTEAFF.